A selection of T cell receptor beta chains follows, all from one sample in a study of cytomegalovirus exposure and HLA in healthy donors. Profiling relied on immunoSEQ multiplex PCR, and the TCRdb table lists in-frame clones only, not all of them. The sample lists around 260,000 clones, 80% seen once, with roughly 0.31% in the top ten. Sequencing was carried out using PBMCs. These receptors were collected from a girl aged 2 to 9 in good health and CMV-seronegative. Each CDR3 is given with its conserved first and last residue. Each record gives: clone size, V gene, J gene, D gene, CDR3 protein, CDR3 DNA. A D gene is named only where the DNA matches it firmly. The size field is filled for only some rows; it gives once, few, many or a size class.

NA	TRBV6-5	TRBJ1-3	NA	CASSYSRASGNTIYF	TGTGCCAGCAGTTACTCCAGGGCTTCGGGAAACACCATATATTTT
NA	TRBV5-1	TRBJ1-6	NA	CASSSRGSNSPLHF	TGCGCCAGCAGCAGCCGGGGTAGCAATTCACCCCTCCACTTT
few	TRBV7-9	TRBJ1-4	NA	CASSFPYTGSLFF	TGTGCCAGCAGCTTTCCCTATACAGGGAGCCTGTTTTTT
NA	TRBV7-6	TRBJ1-2	TRBD1	CASSPAPGQGYGYTF	TGTGCCAGCAGCCCTGCCCCGGGACAGGGGTATGGCTACACCTTC
NA	TRBV7-8	TRBJ1-3	NA	CASSLWRVGTSSGNTIYF	TGTGCCAGCAGCTTATGGAGGGTAGGAACTAGCTCTGGAAACACCATATATTTT
NA	TRBV6-5	TRBJ1-1	NA	CASRYSMNTEAFF	TGTGCCAGCAGGTACAGCATGAACACTGAAGCTTTCTTT
NA	TRBV5-6	TRBJ2-1	TRBD2	CASQRAGGYYNEQFF	TGTGCCAGCCAAAGAGCGGGAGGATACTACAATGAGCAGTTCTTC
few	TRBV18	TRBJ2-3	TRBD1	CASSPRGQGGDTQYF	TGTGCCAGCTCACCACGTGGACAGGGAGGAGATACGCAGTATTTT
NA	TRBV2	TRBJ1-2	NA	CASSEAPGRGASRGYGYTF	TGTGCCAGCAGTGAAGCCCCGGGACGGGGGGCTTCACGGGGCTATGGCTACACCTTC
once	TRBV10-2	TRBJ2-7	TRBD2	CASIGIAGIPYEQYF	TGCGCCAGCATCGGGATAGCGGGAATCCCCTACGAGCAGTACTTC
NA	TRBV28	TRBJ2-7	TRBD2	CASKRGASGNYEQYF	TGTGCCAGCAAACGCGGGGCTAGCGGGAACTACGAGCAGTACTTC
few	TRBV13	TRBJ2-2	TRBD2	CASSSLAGANTGELFF	TGTGCCAGCAGCTCGTTAGCGGGGGCGAACACCGGGGAGCTGTTTTTT
NA	TRBV9	TRBJ2-2	TRBD1	CASSPMIGTGEGELFF	TGTGCCAGCAGCCCCATGATCGGGACAGGGGAGGGGGAGCTGTTTTTT
NA	TRBV6-6	TRBJ2-7	NA	CASSSDSFPTPAEQYF	TGTGCCAGCAGCAGCGACTCCTTCCCCACCCCGGCCGAGCAGTACTTC
once	TRBV9	TRBJ2-1	NA	CASSVYFGEQFF	TGTGCCAGCAGCGTGTATTTCGGTGAGCAGTTCTTC
NA	TRBV6-4	TRBJ1-3	TRBD1	CASSYSRDSSGNTIYF	TGTGCCAGCAGCTACTCCCGGGACAGCTCTGGAAACACCATATATTTT
NA	TRBV7-3	TRBJ2-1	TRBD2	CASSPRGDLEQFF	TGTGCCAGCAGCCCCCGGGGGGATTTGGAGCAGTTCTTC
NA	TRBV19	TRBJ1-5	TRBD1	CASRGQALVGQPQHF	TGTGCCAGTCGTGGACAGGCCCTGGTTGGCCAGCCCCAGCATTTT
NA	TRBV15	TRBJ2-4	NA	CATSRPSPTWAAPNIQYF	TGTGCCACCAGCAGACCATCCCCCACATGGGCAGCCCCAAACATTCAGTACTTC
once	TRBV27	TRBJ2-5	TRBD2	CASNAGTSGGWETQYF	TGTGCCAGCAATGCCGGGACTAGCGGGGGGTGGGAGACCCAGTACTTC
NA	TRBV27	TRBJ2-7	TRBD2	CASNRAGVGVYEQYF	TGTGCCAGCAATCGAGCGGGAGTAGGCGTCTACGAGCAGTACTTC
NA	TRBV10-1	TRBJ1-5	TRBD1	CASSESRDRVGAYSNQPQHF	TGCGCCAGCAGTGAGTCCCGGGACAGGGTGGGGGCCTATAGCAATCAGCCCCAGCATTTT
NA	TRBV11-3	TRBJ2-1	NA	CASSSTEGSYNEQFF	TGTGCCAGCAGCTCGACAGAAGGGTCCTACAATGAGCAGTTCTTC
NA	TRBV7-9	TRBJ2-5	TRBD2	CASSQTSRQETQYF	TGTGCCAGCAGCCAGACTAGCAGACAAGAGACCCAGTACTTC
NA	TRBV15	TRBJ1-1	TRBD1	CATSTNLYVQGVGTEAFF	TGTGCCACCAGCACAAACCTCTACGTCCAGGGGGTGGGCACTGAAGCTTTCTTT
NA	TRBV10-3	TRBJ1-6	TRBD1	CAIRQPGTGVQSLHF	TGTGCCATCAGACAACCCGGGACAGGGGTTCAGTCCCTCCACTTT
once	TRBV27	TRBJ1-2	TRBD1	CASSPRQGIGYGYTF	TGTGCCAGCAGTCCAAGACAGGGAATCGGCTATGGCTACACCTTC
NA	TRBV4-1	TRBJ1-6	NA	CASSQGDTYNSPLHF	TGCGCCAGCAGCCAAGGGGACACGTATAATTCACCCCTCCACTTT
NA	TRBV6-5	TRBJ2-1	TRBD1	CASSYHGTGGNEQFF	TGTGCCAGCAGTTACCATGGGACAGGGGGCAATGAGCAGTTCTTC